This T cell receptor beta chain came from a study of blood T cells in healthy people across ages. A second 7 to 11 cycle PCR used barcoded and J-beta primers. TCRdb used MiXCR to reprocess the 5' RACE reads, holding one entry per CDR3 protein. Seen here are roughly 730,000 distinct CDR3 sequences, 56% observed once, and the top ten hold about 26%. Material: blood. This sequence was found in a man aged 40-50 years in good health.

The CDR3 DNA reads TGCAGTGCTAACCCCGGGACAGGGGGCGAGACCCAGTACTTC. Translating it yields CSANPGTGGETQYF. The chain combines TRBV20-1 with TRBJ2-5; 12 nucleotides line up with TRBD1. This CDR3 has 14 amino acids. J gave up 5 bases and V 4 bases, and 5 bases lay outside the gene matches. Germline values: CDR1 DFQATT, CDR2 SNEGSKA (reference sequence).